This T cell receptor beta chain was found in a study of blood T cell repertoires in COVID-19. Study overall: From the United States, Italy and Spain came samples of acute and convalescent COVID-19. T cells, B-cell-depleted T cells, or PBMCs provided the cDNA or gDNA that served as material.

A single count supports this clone. In the study's own analysis: Amplification of reference gene primers was used by the study to estimate nucleated cell counts. Profiled with immunoSEQ multiplex PCR; TCRdb holds only in-frame clones, not every one. That table is the source of V, J and clone size, and D and trimming were worked out from the DNA. The data hold 100,000 to 120,000 clones, with 76% observed a single time. The CDR3 contains 17 residues. J gave up 2 bases and V 2 bases, and 4 bases lay outside the gene matches. Germline assignment: CDR1 KGHSH and CDR2 LQKENI. The sequence came from a woman aged 80 or over with acute or convalescent COVID-19. Material for sequencing was peripheral blood. This chain joins TRBV18 and TRBJ1-5; 12 bases align to TRBD1. In DNA form, the CDR3 reads TGTGCCAGCTCACCAGGGACAGGGGGCACTGGCAATCAGCCCCAGCATTTT. As protein: CASSPGTGGTGNQPQHF.